A selection of T cell receptor beta chains follows, all from one sample in a study of identical twins. TCRdb re-derived calls from the 5' RACE reads in MiXCR, one entry per CDR3 protein. The repertoire holds under 900,000 distinct CDR3 sequences, approximately 13% seen once, with around 1.5% in the top ten. These sequences were also reported in another study, on yellow fever vaccine responses in identical twins.

The sample taken for sequencing was PBMCs. The receptors shown here come from a woman in her late teens or twenties in good health. The CDR3 runs from the conserved cysteine through the conserved F or W. The order of the fields is clone size, D gene, V gene, J gene, CDR3 DNA, CDR3 protein. The D gene is left open where the match is weak. The size of a clone is reported for some rows only, either as once, few or many, or as a class for expanded clones.

>-|-|TRBV6-1|TRBJ2-1
TGTGCCAGCAGTCGAGAGGCCCGGGGCCGACGCTCCTACAATGAGCAGTTCTTC
CASSREARGRRSYNEQFF
>few|TRBD2|TRBV18|TRBJ2-2
TGTGCCAGCTCACAGACAACGAGCGGGACCAACACCGGGGAGCTGTTTTTT
CASSQTTSGTNTGELFF
>many|-|TRBV5-1|TRBJ2-7
TGCGCCAGCAGCTTGGCCGTAGAATACGAGCAGTACTTC
CASSLAVEYEQYF
>few|-|TRBV28|TRBJ2-7
TGTGCCAGCAGACAACCGCCGGTCTACGAGCAGTACTTC
CASRQPPVYEQYF
>-|-|TRBV6-5|TRBJ1-2
TGTGCCAGCAAGTTCGGGGGCAACTATGGCTACACCTTC
CASKFGGNYGYTF
>-|-|TRBV12-3/TRBV12-4|TRBJ2-5
TGTGCCAGCAGTCTGACTTCTACGGAGACCCAGTACTTC
CASSLTSTETQYF
>-|TRBD2|TRBV7-3|TRBJ2-1
TGTGCCAGCAGCTCAGCACTAGCGGGAGGGCCGGCTGAGCAGTTCTTC
CASSSALAGGPAEQFF
>few|-|TRBV6-5|TRBJ1-2
TGTGCCAGCAGTGACAGGACTAACTATGGCTACACCTTC
CASSDRTNYGYTF
>-|TRBD1|TRBV27|TRBJ2-7
TGTGCCAGCAGTTTATTGGGACAGGGGACCGCAACCTCCTACGAGCAGTACTTC
CASSLLGQGTATSYEQYF
>few|TRBD2|TRBV3-1|TRBJ2-7
TGTGCCAGCAGCCCCGGGACTACTCCCTACGAGCAGTACTTC
CASSPGTTPYEQYF
>few|-|TRBV27|TRBJ2-2
TGTGCCAGCAGGCAGACAGCCTACACCGGGGAGCTGTTTTTT
CASRQTAYTGELFF
>-|-|TRBV7-9|TRBJ2-1
TGTGCCAGCAGCAGAAAAGGGGAGGTCGGGAATGAGCAGTTCTTC
CASSRKGEVGNEQFF
>-|TRBD1|TRBV20-1|TRBJ1-1
TGCAGTGCTAGCAGGGGACAGGGAGGAACTGAAGCTTTCTTT
CSASRGQGGTEAFF
>-|-|TRBV29-1|TRBJ1-1
TGCAGCGTTGAAGAGGTAGAAGCTTTCTTT
CSVEEVEAFF
>few|-|TRBV7-3|TRBJ2-1
TGTGCCAGCAGCTTACGGGAGACCAACAATGAGCAGTTCTTC
CASSLRETNNEQFF
>many|-|TRBV6-1|TRBJ1-5
TGTGCCAGCACCGATCCGGGTAGCAATCAGCCCCAGCATTTT
CASTDPGSNQPQHF